Sequencing of this T cell receptor beta chain was carried out in a study of blood T cells in healthy people across ages. General study points: Roughly linear age-related decline in beta diversity appeared, significant by age about 40. Higher naive T cell percentage went strongly together with higher TCR beta diversity.

Next came a second PCR, run for about 6 to 11 cycles, which used a sample-barcoded 5' primer along with a J-beta primer mix. Each CDR3 protein is one row after TCRdb ran MiXCR on the 5' RACE reads. The sample has roughly 720,000 distinct CDR3 sequences; about 53% are singletons. V lost 6 bases and J lost 4, with 9 bases in between. The CDR3 runs 13 residues. Per sample, a minimum of 6 million PBMCs were isolated. This clonotype was detected once. Its antigen is undetermined. The chain joins TRBV12-3 or TRBV12-4 to TRBJ1-4; D is undetermined. The origin of this receptor is a man older than 75 in good health. The sample consisted of blood. In DNA, the CDR3 is TGTGCCAGCAGGTGGAGGGATAATGAAAAACTGTTTTTT. Amino acids: CASRWRDNEKLFF.